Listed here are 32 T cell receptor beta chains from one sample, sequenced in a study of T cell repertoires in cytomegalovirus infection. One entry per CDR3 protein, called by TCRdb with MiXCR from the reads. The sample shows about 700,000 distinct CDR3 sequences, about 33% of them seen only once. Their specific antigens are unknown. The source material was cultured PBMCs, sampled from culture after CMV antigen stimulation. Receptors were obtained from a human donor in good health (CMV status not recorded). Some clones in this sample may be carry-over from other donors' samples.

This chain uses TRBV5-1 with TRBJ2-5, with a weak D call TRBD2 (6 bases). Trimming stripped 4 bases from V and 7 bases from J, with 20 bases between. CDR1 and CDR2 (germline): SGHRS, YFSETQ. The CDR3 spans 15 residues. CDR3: CASSLDSSAARTQYF. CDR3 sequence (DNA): TGCGCCAGCAGCCTGGACTCTAGCGCCGCAAGGACCCAGTACTTC.

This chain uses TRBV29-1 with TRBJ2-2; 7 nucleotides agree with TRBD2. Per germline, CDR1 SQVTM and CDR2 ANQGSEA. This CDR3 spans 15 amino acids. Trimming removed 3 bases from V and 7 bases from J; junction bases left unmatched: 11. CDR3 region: CSVEGGRDFFGELFF. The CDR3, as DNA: TGCAGCGTTGAGGGGGGGAGGGACTTTTTCGGGGAGCTGTTTTTT.

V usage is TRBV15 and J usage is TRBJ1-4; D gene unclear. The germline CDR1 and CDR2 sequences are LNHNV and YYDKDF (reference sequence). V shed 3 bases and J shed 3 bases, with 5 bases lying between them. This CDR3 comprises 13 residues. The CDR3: CATSSSPNEKLFF. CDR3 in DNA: TGTGCCACCAGCAGTTCACCTAATGAAAAACTGTTTTTT.

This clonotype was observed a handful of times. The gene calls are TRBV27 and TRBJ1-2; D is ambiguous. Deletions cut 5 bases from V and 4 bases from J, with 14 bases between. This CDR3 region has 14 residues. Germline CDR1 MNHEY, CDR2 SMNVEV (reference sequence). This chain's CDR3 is CASSPRWSLYGYTF. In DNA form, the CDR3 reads TGTGCCAGCAGTCCCCGATGGAGCCTCTATGGCTACACCTTC.

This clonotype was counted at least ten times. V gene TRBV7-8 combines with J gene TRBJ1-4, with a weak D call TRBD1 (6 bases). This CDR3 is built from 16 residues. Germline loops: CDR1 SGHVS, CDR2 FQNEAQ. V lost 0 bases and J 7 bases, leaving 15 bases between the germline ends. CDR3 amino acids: CASSLARGSLVEKLFF. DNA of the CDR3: TGTGCCAGCAGCTTAGCCAGGGGAAGTTTGGTTGAAAAACTGTTTTTT.

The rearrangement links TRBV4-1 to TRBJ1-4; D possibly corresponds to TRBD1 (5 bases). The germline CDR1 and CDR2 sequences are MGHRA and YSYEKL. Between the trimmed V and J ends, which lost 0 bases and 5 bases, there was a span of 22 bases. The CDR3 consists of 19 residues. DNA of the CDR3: TGCGCCAGCAGCCAAGATTGGACGGGACCCGCGATGCCGAATGAAAAACTGTTTTTT. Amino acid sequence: CASSQDWTGPAMPNEKLFF.

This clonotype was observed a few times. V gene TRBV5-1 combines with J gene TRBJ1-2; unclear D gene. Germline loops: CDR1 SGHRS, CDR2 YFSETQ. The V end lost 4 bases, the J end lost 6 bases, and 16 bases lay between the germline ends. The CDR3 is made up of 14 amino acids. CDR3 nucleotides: TGCGCCAGCAGCCTAAGGGAACGCGGCCATGGCTACACCTTC. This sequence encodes CASSLRERGHGYTF.

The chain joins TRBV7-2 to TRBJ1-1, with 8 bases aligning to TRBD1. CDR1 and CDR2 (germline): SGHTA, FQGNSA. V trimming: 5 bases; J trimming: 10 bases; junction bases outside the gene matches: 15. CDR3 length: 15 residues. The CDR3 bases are TGTGCCAGCAGCCCCCAACCGCAGGGGGCTGGGGGAGCTTTCTTT. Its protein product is CASSPQPQGAGGAFF.

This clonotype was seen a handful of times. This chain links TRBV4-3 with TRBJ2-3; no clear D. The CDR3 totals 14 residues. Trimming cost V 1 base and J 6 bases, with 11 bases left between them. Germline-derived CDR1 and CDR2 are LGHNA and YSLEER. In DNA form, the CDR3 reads TGCGCCAGCAGCCAAGTGAGTCCGGACGATACGCAGTATTTT. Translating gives CASSQVSPDDTQYF.

This CDR3 reads CAISKEFNTEAFF. The CDR3 coding sequence is TGTGCCATCAGTAAAGAATTTAACACTGAAGCTTTCTTT. This chain connects TRBV10-3 to TRBJ1-1; unclear D gene. The V gene's germline CDR1 is ENHRY and CDR2 SYGVKD. Trimming shortened V by 5 bases and J by 2 bases, and 9 bases separated the two germline ends. This CDR3 spans 13 amino acids.

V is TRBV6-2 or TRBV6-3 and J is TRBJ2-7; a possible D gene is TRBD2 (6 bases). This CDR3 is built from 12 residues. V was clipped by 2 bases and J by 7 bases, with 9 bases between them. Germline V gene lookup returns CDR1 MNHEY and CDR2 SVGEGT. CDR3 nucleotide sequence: TGTGCCAGCAGTTACAAAGGAGGGGAGCAGTACTTC. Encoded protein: CASSYKGGEQYF.

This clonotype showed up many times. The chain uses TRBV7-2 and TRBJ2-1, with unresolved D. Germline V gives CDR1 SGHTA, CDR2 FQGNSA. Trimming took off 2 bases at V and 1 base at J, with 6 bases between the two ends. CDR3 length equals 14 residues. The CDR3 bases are TGTGCCAGCAGCTTAAGCCAATCCTACAATGAGCAGTTCTTC. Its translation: CASSLSQSYNEQFF.

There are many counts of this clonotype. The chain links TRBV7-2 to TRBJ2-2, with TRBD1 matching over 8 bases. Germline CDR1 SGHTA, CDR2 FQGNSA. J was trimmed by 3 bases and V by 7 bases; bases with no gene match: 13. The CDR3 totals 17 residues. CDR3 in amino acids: CASTTVMGQVYTGELFF. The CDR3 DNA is TGTGCCAGCACCACCGTTATGGGACAGGTGTACACCGGGGAGCTGTTTTTT.

CDR3 loop: CASSPRDSEETQYF. The DNA of the CDR3 is TGTGCCAGCAGCCCTCGGGACAGCGAAGAGACCCAGTACTTC. The chain has TRBV7-8 and TRBJ2-5, with 7 bases identical to TRBD1. V dropped 5 bases and J dropped 3; count of bases not matched to a gene: 6. Germline CDR1 SGHVS, CDR2 FQNEAQ. The CDR3 spans 14 residues.

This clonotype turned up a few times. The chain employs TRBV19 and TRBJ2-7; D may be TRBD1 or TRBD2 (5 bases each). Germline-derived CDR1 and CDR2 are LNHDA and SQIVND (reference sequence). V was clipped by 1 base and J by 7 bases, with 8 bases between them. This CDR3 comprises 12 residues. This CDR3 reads CASSIGGEEQYF. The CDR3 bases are TGTGCCAGTAGTATAGGAGGGGAGGAGCAGTACTTC.

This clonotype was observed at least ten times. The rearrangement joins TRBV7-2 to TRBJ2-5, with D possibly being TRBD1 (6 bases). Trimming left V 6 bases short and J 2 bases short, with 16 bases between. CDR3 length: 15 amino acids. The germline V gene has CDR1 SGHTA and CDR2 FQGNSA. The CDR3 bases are TGTGCCAGCAGTCCCGCAGGGGCTTCTCAAGAGACCCAGTACTTC. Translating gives CASSPAGASQETQYF.

The CDR3 bases are TGCGCCAGCAGCCTCCCGGCAGGGGAGGATGAGGGCTACACCTTC. This codes for CASSLPAGEDEGYTF. The V gene is TRBV4-1, the J gene TRBJ1-2; weak D call: TRBD1 (6 bases). The CDR3 consists of 15 residues. V lost 4 bases, J lost 8 bases, and 20 bases lay in between. In germline, CDR1 is MGHRA, CDR2 YSYEKL.

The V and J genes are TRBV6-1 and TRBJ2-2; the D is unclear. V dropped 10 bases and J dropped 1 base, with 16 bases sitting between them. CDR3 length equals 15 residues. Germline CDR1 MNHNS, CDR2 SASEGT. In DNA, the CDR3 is TGTGCCACCATCCAATTCGGTTTGAACACCGGGGAGCTGTTTTTT. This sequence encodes CATIQFGLNTGELFF.

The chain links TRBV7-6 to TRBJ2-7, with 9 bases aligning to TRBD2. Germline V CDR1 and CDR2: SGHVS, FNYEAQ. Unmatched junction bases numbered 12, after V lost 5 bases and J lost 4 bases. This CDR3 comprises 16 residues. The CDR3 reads CASSPPLGGGAYEQYF. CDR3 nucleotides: TGTGCCAGCAGCCCCCCCTTGGGCGGGGGGGCGTACGAGCAGTACTTC. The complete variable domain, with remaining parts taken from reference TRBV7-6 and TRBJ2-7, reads GAGVSQSPRYKVTKRGQDVALRCDPISGHVSLYWYRQALGQGPEFLTYFNYEAQQDKSGLPNDRFSAERPEGSISTLTIQRTEQRDSAMYRCASSPPLGGGAYEQYFGPGTRLTVT.

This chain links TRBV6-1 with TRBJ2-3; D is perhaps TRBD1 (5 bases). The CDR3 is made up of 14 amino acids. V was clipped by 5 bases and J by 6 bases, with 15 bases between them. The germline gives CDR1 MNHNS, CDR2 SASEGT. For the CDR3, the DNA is TGTGCCAGCAGTTTTTGGGGCTGGTCCGATACGCAGTATTTT. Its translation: CASSFWGWSDTQYF.

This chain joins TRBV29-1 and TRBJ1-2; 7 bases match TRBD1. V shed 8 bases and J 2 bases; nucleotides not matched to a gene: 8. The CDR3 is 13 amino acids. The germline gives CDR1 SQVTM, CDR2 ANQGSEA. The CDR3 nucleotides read TGCAGCCTTCAGGACAGGCCAAACTATGGCTACACCTTC. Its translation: CSLQDRPNYGYTF.

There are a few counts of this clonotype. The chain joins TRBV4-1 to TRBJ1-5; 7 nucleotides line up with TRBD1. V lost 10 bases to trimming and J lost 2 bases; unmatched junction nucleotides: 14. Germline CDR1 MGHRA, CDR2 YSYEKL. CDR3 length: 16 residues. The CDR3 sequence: CANQLQGRGGNQPQHF. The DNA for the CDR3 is TGCGCCAACCAACTACAGGGGCGCGGTGGCAATCAGCCCCAGCATTTT.

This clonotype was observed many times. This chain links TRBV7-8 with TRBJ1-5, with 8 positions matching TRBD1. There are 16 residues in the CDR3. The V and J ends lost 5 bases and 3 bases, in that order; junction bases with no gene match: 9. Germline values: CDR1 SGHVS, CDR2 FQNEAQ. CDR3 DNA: TGTGCCAGCAGCCCCCCACAGGGACAGGTCAATCAGCCCCAGCATTTT. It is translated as CASSPPQGQVNQPQHF. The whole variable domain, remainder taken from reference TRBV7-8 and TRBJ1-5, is GAGVSQSPRYKVAKRGQDVALRCDPISGHVSLFWYQQALGQGPEFLTYFQNEAQLDKSGLPSDRFFAERPEGSVSTLKIQRTQQEDSAVYLCASSPPQGQVNQPQHFGDGTRLSIL.

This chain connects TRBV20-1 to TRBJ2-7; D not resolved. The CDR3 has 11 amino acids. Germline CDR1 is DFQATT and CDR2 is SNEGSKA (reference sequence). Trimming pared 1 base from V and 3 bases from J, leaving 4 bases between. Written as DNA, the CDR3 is TGCAGTGCTAGAGCTGGCTACGAGCAGTACTTC. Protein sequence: CSARAGYEQYF.

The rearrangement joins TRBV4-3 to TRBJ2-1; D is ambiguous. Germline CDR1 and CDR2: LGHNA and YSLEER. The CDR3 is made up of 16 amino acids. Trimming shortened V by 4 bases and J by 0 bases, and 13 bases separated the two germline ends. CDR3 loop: CASSPTGGVSYNEQFF. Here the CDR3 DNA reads TGCGCCAGCAGCCCCACCGGCGGTGTCTCCTACAATGAGCAGTTCTTC.

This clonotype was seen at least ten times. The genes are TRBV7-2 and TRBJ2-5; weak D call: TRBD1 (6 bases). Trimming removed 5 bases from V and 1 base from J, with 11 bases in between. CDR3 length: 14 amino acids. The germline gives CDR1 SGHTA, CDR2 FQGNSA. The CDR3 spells CASSPRGTQETQYF. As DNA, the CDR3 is TGTGCCAGCAGCCCGAGGGGGACCCAAGAGACCCAGTACTTC.

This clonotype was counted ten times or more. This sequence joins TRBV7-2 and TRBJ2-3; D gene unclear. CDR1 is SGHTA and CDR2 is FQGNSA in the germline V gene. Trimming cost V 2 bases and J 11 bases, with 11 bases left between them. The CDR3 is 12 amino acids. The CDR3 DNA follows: TGTGCCAGCAGCTTATCCGGAATGGGGCAGTATTTT. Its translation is CASSLSGMGQYF.

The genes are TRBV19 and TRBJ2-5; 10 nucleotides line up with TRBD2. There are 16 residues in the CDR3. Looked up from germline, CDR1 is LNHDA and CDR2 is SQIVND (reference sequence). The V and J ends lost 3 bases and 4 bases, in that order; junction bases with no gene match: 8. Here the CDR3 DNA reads TGTGCCAGTAGTATCCTAGCGGGGGCGCGGAGAGAGACCCAGTACTTC. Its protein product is CASSILAGARRETQYF.

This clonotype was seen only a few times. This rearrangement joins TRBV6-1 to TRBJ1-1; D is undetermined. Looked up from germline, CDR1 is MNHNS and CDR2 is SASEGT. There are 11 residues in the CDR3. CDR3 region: CASWRDTEAFF. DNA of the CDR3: TGTGCGAGCTGGAGGGACACTGAAGCTTTCTTT.

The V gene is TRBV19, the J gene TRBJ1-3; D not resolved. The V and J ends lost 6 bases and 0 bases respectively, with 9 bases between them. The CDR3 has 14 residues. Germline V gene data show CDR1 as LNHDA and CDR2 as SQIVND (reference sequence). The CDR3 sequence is CASSRGDSGNTIYF. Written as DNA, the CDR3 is TGTGCCAGTAGCCGCGGGGACTCTGGAAACACCATATATTTT.

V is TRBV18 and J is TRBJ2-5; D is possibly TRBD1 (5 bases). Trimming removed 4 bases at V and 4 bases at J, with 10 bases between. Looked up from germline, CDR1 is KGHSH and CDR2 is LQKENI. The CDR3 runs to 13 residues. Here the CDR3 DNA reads TGTGCCAGCTCACGGGGCAATCCAGAGACCCAGTACTTC. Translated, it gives CASSRGNPETQYF.

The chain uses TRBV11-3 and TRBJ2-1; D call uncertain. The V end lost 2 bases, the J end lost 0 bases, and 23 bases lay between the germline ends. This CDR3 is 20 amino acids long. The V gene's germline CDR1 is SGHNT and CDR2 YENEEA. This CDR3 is CASSLSFASGKLRSYNEQFF. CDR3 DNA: TGTGCCAGCAGCTTATCCTTTGCGTCTGGCAAACTCCGCTCCTACAATGAGCAGTTCTTC.